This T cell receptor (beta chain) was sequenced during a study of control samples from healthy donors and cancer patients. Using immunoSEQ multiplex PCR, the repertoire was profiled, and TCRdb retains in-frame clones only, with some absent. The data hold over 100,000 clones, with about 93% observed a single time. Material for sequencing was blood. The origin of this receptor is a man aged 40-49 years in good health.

CDR3 bases: TGTGCCAGCAGCTCACGAAACGGACAGGGGATGCGGGACAATGAGCAGTTCTTC. The encoded protein is CASSSRNGQGMRDNEQFF. The chain has TRBV7-9 and TRBJ2-1, with TRBD1 matching over 9 bases. Looked up from germline, CDR1 is SEHNR and CDR2 is FQNEAQ (reference sequence). The CDR3 extends over 18 amino acids. The junction had 15 bases not matched to a gene; V was cut back by 4 bases and J by 5 bases.